This T cell receptor (beta chain) came from a study of T-cell memory formation after mild COVID-19. Trimming removed 6 bases from V and 8 bases from J; junction bases left unmatched: 16. This CDR3 is 18 amino acids long. The germline V gene has CDR1 MNHEY and CDR2 SVGEGT. TCRdb re-called the 5' RACE reads through MiXCR, storing one row per CDR3 protein. The table includes 400,000 to 500,000 distinct CDR3 sequences, approximately 20% detected once. This clonotype was observed a few times. The source is an adult woman who had mild COVID-19 (a few samples of this study predate the infection). Cell type and time point are not known. Sequenced input: PBMCs or a T cell subset sorted from them (not recorded which). The genes are TRBV6-2 or TRBV6-3 and TRBJ2-1, with 13 bases fitting TRBD2. The CDR3 loop is CASSLELAGGPGGYEQFF. The CDR3 DNA follows: TGTGCCAGCAGCTTGGAACTAGCGGGAGGGCCAGGAGGCTATGAGCAGTTCTTC.